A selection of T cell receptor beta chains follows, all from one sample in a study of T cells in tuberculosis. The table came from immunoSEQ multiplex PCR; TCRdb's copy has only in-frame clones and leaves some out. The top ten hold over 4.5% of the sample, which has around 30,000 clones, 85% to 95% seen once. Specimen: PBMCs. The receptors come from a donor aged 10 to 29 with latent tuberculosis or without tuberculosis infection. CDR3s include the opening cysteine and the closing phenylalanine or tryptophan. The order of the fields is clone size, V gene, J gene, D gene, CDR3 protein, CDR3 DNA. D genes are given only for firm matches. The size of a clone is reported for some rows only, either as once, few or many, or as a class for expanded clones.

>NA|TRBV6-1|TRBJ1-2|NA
CASIDPGDGYTF
TGTGCCAGCATCGACCCGGGGGATGGCTACACCTTC
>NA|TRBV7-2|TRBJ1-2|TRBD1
CASSFDRDVIYGYTF
TGTGCCAGCAGCTTCGACAGGGACGTCATCTATGGCTACACCTTC
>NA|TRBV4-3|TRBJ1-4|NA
CASSQDRSLATNEKLFF
TGCGCCAGCAGCCAAGATCGAAGTCTTGCGACTAATGAAAAACTGTTTTTT
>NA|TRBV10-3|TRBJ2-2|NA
CAISESGSGHTGELFF
TGTGCCATCAGTGAGTCGGGTAGCGGCCACACCGGGGAGCTGTTTTTT
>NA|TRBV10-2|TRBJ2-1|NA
CASYLGEGGEQFF
TGCGCCAGCTACCTAGGAGAGGGAGGTGAGCAGTTCTTC
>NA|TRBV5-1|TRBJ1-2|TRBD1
CASSLVGMTGEDGYTF
TGCGCCAGCAGCTTGGTGGGAATGACAGGGGAGGATGGCTACACCTTC
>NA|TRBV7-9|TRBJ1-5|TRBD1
CASGPGRGLGSNQPQHF
TGTGCCAGCGGCCCAGGCAGGGGGCTGGGGAGCAATCAGCCCCAGCATTTT
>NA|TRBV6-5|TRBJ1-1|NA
CASSYSGATTEAFF
TGTGCCAGCAGTTACTCGGGGGCTACCACTGAAGCTTTCTTT
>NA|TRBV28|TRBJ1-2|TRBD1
CASTPQDRGHYGYTF
TGTGCCAGCACCCCCCAGGACAGGGGTCACTATGGCTACACCTTC
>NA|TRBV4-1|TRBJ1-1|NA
CATSPQGNMNTEAFF
TGCGCCACCTCTCCACAGGGCAACATGAACACTGAAGCTTTCTTT
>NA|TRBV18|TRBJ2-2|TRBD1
CASSPPGQGAEGELFF
TGTGCCAGCTCACCACCTGGACAGGGGGCCGAGGGGGAGCTGTTTTTT
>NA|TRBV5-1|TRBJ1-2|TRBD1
CASSAGTGQGALIGYTF
TGCGCCAGCAGCGCCGGGACAGGGCAGGGGGCCTTGATCGGCTACACCTTC
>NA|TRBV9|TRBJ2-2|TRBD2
CASSPRIGSGGASGELFF
TGTGCCAGCAGCCCGCGGATAGGTAGCGGGGGGGCTTCCGGGGAGCTGTTTTTT
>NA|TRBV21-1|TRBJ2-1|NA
CASSKAQGDRIYNEQFF
TGTGCCAGCAGCAAAGCGCAAGGGGACAGGATCTACAATGAGCAGTTCTTC
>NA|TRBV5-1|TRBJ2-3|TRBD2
CASSLASGEVDTQYF
TGCGCCAGCAGCCTGGCTAGCGGGGAGGTAGATACGCAGTATTTT
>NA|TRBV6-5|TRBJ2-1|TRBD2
CASSYQGLAGEQFF
TGTGCCAGCAGTTACCAAGGACTAGCCGGTGAGCAGTTCTTC
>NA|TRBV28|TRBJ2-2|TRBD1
CASRGTANTGELFF
TGTGCCAGCAGGGGGACAGCGAACACCGGGGAGCTGTTTTTT
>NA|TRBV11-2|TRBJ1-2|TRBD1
CATWDRGKHGYTF
TGTGCCACTTGGGACAGGGGTAAGCATGGCTACACCTTC
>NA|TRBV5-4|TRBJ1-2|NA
CASMLIPGKTYGYTF
TGTGCCAGCATGTTAATACCAGGAAAGACCTATGGCTACACCTTC
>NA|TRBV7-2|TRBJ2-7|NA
CASSLGSGRDEQYF
TGTGCCAGCAGCTTAGGATCCGGGAGAGACGAGCAGTACTTC
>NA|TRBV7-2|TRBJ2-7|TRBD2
CASSYGTSNEQYF
TGTGCCAGCAGCTATGGGACTAGTAACGAGCAGTACTTC
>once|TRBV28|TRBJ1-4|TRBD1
CASSRQGATNEKLFF
TGTGCCAGCAGTCGACAGGGGGCAACTAATGAAAAACTGTTTTTT
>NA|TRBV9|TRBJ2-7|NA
CASKTDKSGNSHEQYF
TGTGCCAGCAAGACTGATAAGTCAGGGAATTCCCACGAGCAGTACTTC
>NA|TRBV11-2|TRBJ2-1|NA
CASSSLRAYNEQFF
TGTGCCAGCAGCTCATTGAGGGCCTACAATGAGCAGTTCTTC
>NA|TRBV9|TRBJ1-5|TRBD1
CASSVGGQTSQPQHF
TGTGCCAGCAGCGTAGGGGGACAGACAAGTCAGCCCCAGCATTTT
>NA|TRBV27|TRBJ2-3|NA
CASSNRITDTQYF
TGTGCCAGCAGTAATCGTATCACAGATACGCAGTATTTT
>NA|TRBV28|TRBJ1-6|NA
CASSAFRAGNSPLHF
TGTGCCAGCAGTGCTTTCCGGGCGGGAAATTCACCCCTCCACTTT
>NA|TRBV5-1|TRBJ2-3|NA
CASSFKSGSTDTQYF
TGCGCCAGCAGCTTTAAGAGCGGGAGCACAGATACGCAGTATTTT
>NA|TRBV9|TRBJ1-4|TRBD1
CASSPRSQGVEKLFF
TGTGCCAGCAGCCCCCGTTCCCAGGGGGTTGAAAAACTGTTTTTT
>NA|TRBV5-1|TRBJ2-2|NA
CASSLAVAGELFF
TGCGCCAGCAGCTTGGCCGTAGCGGGGGAGCTGTTTTTT
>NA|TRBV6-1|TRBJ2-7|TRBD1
CASSERGQGSYEQYF
TGTGCCAGCAGTGAAAGGGGGCAGGGGTCCTACGAGCAGTACTTC
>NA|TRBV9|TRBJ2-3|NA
CASSVEWGRVTDTQYF
TGTGCCAGCAGCGTAGAGTGGGGCAGGGTAACAGATACGCAGTATTTT
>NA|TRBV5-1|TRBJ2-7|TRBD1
CASSFSYGTGKGEQYF
TGCGCCAGCAGCTTTTCTTATGGGACAGGGAAGGGAGAGCAGTACTTC
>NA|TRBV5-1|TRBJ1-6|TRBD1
CASSLGQGDYSPLHF
TGCGCCAGCAGCTTAGGACAGGGAGATTATTCACCCCTCCACTTT
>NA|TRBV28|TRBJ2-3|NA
CASKGRNTDTQYF
TGTGCCAGCAAGGGGCGGAACACAGATACGCAGTATTTT
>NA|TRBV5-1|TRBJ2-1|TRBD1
CASSSGTGFYNEQFF
TGCGCCAGCAGCTCCGGGACAGGGTTTTACAATGAGCAGTTCTTC
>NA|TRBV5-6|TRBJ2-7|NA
CASSLNNEQYF
TGTGCCAGCAGCTTGAACAACGAGCAGTACTTC
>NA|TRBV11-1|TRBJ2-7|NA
CASSRTEKDLKNYEQYF
TGTGCCAGCAGCCGTACCGAGAAGGACTTGAAGAACTACGAGCAGTACTTC
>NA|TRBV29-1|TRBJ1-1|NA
CSVYTSQIIAFF
TGCAGCGTTTACACCTCACAAATTATAGCTTTCTTT
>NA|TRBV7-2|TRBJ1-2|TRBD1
CASSFDRDVNYGYTF
TGTGCCAGCAGCTTCGACAGGGACGTTAACTATGGCTACACCTTC
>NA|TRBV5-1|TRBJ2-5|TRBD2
CASSLWASGQETQYF
TGCGCCAGCAGCTTGTGGGCTAGCGGTCAAGAGACCCAGTACTTC
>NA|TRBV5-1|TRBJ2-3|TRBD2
CASSIGLAGALQDTQYF
TGCGCCAGCAGCATCGGACTAGCGGGGGCTCTCCAAGATACGCAGTATTTT
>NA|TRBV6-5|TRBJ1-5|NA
CASSYSGHPTLDAQHF
TGTGCCAGCAGTTACTCGGGACACCCCACACTGGACGCCCAGCATTTT